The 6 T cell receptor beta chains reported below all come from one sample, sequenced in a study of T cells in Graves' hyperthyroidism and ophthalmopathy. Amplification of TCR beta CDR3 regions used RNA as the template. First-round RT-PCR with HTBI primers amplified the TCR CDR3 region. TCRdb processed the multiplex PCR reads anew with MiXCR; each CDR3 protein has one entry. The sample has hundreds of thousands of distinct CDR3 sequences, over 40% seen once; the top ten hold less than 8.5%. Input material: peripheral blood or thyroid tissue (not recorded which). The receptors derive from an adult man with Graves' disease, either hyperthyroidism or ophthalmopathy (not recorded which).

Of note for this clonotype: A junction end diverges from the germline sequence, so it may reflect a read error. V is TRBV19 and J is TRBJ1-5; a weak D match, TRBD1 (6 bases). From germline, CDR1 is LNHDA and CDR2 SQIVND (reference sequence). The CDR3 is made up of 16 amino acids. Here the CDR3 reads CASSERGGRGNQPRHF. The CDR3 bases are TGTGCCAGCAGTGAACGCGGGGGCCGTGGCAATCAGCCCCGGCATTTT.

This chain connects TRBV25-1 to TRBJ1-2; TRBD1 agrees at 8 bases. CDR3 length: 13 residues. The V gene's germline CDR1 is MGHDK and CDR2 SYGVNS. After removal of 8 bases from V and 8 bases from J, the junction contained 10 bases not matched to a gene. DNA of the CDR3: TGTGCCAGCGGTACGACAGGGGTTGACGGCTACACCTTC. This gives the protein CASGTTGVDGYTF.

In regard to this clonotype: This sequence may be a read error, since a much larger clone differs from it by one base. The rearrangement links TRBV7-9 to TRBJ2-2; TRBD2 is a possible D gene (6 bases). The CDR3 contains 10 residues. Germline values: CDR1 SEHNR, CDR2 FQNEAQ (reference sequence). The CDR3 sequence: CASSPGGLFF. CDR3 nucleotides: TGTGCCAGCAGCCCCGGGGGGCTGTTTTTT.

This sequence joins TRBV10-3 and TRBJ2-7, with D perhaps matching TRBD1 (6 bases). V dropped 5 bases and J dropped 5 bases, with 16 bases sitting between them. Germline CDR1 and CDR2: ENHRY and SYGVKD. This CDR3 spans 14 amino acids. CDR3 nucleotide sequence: TGTGCCATCAGTTCCCCGACAGGTACCCACGAGCAGTACTTC. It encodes CAISSPTGTHEQYF.

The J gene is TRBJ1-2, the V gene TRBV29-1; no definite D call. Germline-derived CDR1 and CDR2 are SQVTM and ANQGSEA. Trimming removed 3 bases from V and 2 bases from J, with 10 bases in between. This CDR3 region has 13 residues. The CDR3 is CSVEPLGNYGYTF. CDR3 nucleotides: TGCAGCGTTGAGCCCTTAGGGAACTATGGCTACACCTTC. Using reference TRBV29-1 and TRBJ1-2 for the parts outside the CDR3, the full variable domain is SAVISQKPSRDICQRGTSLTIQCQVDSQVTMMFWYRQQPGQSLTLIATANQGSEATYESGFVIDKFPISRPNLTFSTLTVSNMSPEDSSIYLCSVEPLGNYGYTFGSGTRLTVV.

The CDR3 reads CASSPDRGGEETQYF. The DNA of the CDR3 is TGTGCCAGCAGCCCTGACAGGGGAGGAGAAGAGACCCAGTACTTC. The rearrangement uses TRBV11-2 and TRBJ2-5; 8 bases fit TRBD1. CDR3 length: 15 amino acids. CDR1 is SGHAT and CDR2 is FQNNGV in the germline V gene. The V segment lost 5 bases and the J segment 3 bases; nucleotides outside the gene matches: 8.